This TCR beta chain was recovered during a study of shared clonotypes between healthy human individuals. V was pared by 0 bases and J by 3 bases, with 8 bases between. In germline, CDR1 is MNHEY, CDR2 SMNVEV (reference sequence). CDR3 size: 14 residues. CD4+ cells yielded CD45RA+ naive and CD45RA-negative memory subsets. General study results and limits: Relative to clonotypes present in all four donors, those not shared had lower generation probabilities.

Repertoires were generated with immunoSEQ multiplex PCR, while TCRdb's copy carries only in-frame clones and drops some. The sample has roughly 2.4 million clones; nearly 97% are singletons. For this clone: The antigen remains unidentified.

This TCR was sampled from a man aged 18 to 29 in good health. The sample consisted of naive CD4+ T cells sorted from blood. Indicated subset: CD45RA+ positively selected. The rearrangement joins TRBV27 to TRBJ1-2; unclear D gene. In DNA, the CDR3 is TGTGCCAGCAGTTTATCGGCAGTGGACTATGGCTACACCTTC. This translates into CASSLSAVDYGYTF.